The source of this T cell receptor beta chain is a study of T cell changes during pregnancy in multiple sclerosis. Some clones are missing from TCRdb's copy, which holds only in-frame ones; the method was immunoSEQ multiplex PCR. The data show about 51,000 clones, 90% to 95% seen once. Per germline, CDR1 KGHSY and CDR2 FQNENV. This CDR3 region has 16 residues. V lost 4 bases to trimming and J lost 1 base, with 16 bases between them. The sequence was obtained from a female donor with multiple sclerosis, enrolled in a pregnancy study. The specimen was CD4+ T cells from peripheral blood mononuclear cells, collected in the second trimester of pregnancy. The chain is built from TRBV16 and TRBJ1-1, with D possibly matching TRBD1 (5 bases). The CDR3 here is CASSPLGQAPNTEAFF. CDR3 sequence (DNA): TGTGCCAGCAGCCCACTGGGGCAGGCACCGAACACTGAAGCTTTCTTT.